These T cell receptor beta chains were read from a single sample in a study of CD8 T cells in Susac syndrome. TCRdb fed the immunoSEQ multiplex PCR reads into MiXCR, producing one record per CDR3 protein. This sample has about 110,000 distinct CDR3 sequences, with roughly 95% found just once. The sample was CD8+ T cells from PBMCs. The receptors were gathered from a human donor with Susac syndrome. Each CDR3 is given with its conserved first and last residue. The D gene is left open where the match is weak. Rows may omit the clone size; those that give it use once, few, many or a size class.

TRBV11-1	TRBJ2-7	NA	NA	TGTGCCAGCAGCCTCACCCACGACAGCTACGAGCAGTACTTC	CASSLTHDSYEQYF
TRBV7-9	TRBJ1-6	TRBD1	NA	TGTGCCAGCAAGACTGGGACAGGGGATTCACCCCTCCACTTT	CASKTGTGDSPLHF
TRBV7-9	TRBJ2-3	TRBD1	NA	TGTGCCAGCAGCCCCCGGGACAGGGACGCAGATACGCAGTATTTT	CASSPRDRDADTQYF
TRBV27	TRBJ2-7	NA	NA	TGTGCCAGCAGTCCCAGCAGTGGTGACTACGAGCAGTACTTC	CASSPSSGDYEQYF
TRBV9	TRBJ2-7	NA	NA	TGTGCCAGCAGCGTAGCCCCCGGGGCGAACTACGAGCAGTACTTC	CASSVAPGANYEQYF
TRBV5-4	TRBJ1-2	NA	NA	TGTGCCAGCAGCTTGGCGGACGATGGCTACACCTTC	CASSLADDGYTF
TRBV9	TRBJ2-7	NA	NA	TGTGCCAGCACCCCCACGGGCTACGAGCAGTACTTC	CASTPTGYEQYF
TRBV6-2/TRBV6-3	TRBJ1-5	NA	NA	TGTGCCAGCACCACCATGTCCCAGCATTTT	CASTTMSQHF
TRBV5-1	TRBJ2-5	NA	NA	TGCGCCAGCAGCTTGGATCGGAATCAAGAGACCCAGTACTTC	CASSLDRNQETQYF
TRBV7-2	TRBJ1-2	TRBD1	NA	TGTGCCAGCAGCTCTTCCCAGGGGGCTCTCTATGGCTACACCTTC	CASSSSQGALYGYTF
TRBV12-3/TRBV12-4	TRBJ1-4	TRBD1	NA	TGTGCCAGCAGTTCCGGGACAGGGTATGAAAAACTGTTTTTT	CASSSGTGYEKLFF
TRBV27	TRBJ2-1	TRBD2	NA	TGTGCCAGCAGTCCTGGGGAGGGCAATGAGCAGTTCTTC	CASSPGEGNEQFF
TRBV20-1	TRBJ2-5	TRBD1	NA	TGCAGTGCTCGGGGCGAGACAGGGGACTTAGGGGAGACCCAGTACTTC	CSARGETGDLGETQYF
TRBV3-1	TRBJ2-3	NA	NA	TGTGCCAGCAGCCAAACCCACCCGTCGGGGAGCACAGATACGCAGTATTTT	CASSQTHPSGSTDTQYF
TRBV18	TRBJ1-2	NA	NA	TGTGCCAGCTCACCACCCATCGACAGCAACTATGGCTACACCTTC	CASSPPIDSNYGYTF
TRBV18	TRBJ1-1	NA	NA	TGTGCCAGCTCCGCGGCTAGTTCTCGGGCAGGACCTGAAGCTTTCTTT	CASSAASSRAGPEAFF
TRBV5-1	TRBJ2-4	TRBD2	NA	TGCGCCAGCAGCTATAGCGGGGACGGGACCAAAAACATTCAGTACTTC	CASSYSGDGTKNIQYF
TRBV9	TRBJ2-6	NA	once	TGTGCCAGCAGTGACTATGTGGGACGGACCTCTGGGGCCAACGTCCTGACTTTC	CASSDYVGRTSGANVLTF
TRBV9	TRBJ2-5	TRBD2	NA	TGTGCCAGCAGCGCCGGGACTAGCGGTGTGGAGACCCAGTACTTC	CASSAGTSGVETQYF
TRBV20-1	TRBJ2-7	NA	NA	TGCAGTGCAAGATCTCGGTATTCCTACGAGCAGTACTTC	CSARSRYSYEQYF
TRBV3-1	TRBJ2-5	TRBD2	NA	TGTGCCAGCAGCCAAACACTCCTAGCGGGGGGGCGTGAGACCCAGTACTTC	CASSQTLLAGGRETQYF
TRBV7-8	TRBJ2-3	NA	NA	TGTGCCAGCAGCTTAAGGCGGACTAGCACAGATACGCAGTATTTT	CASSLRRTSTDTQYF
TRBV25-1	TRBJ1-2	NA	NA	TGTGCCAGCTCGGACGGGTCCTATGGCTACACCTTC	CASSDGSYGYTF
TRBV6-5	TRBJ2-7	NA	NA	TGTGCCAGCAGTTACTCGTCAGAGTTAGGATCCTACGAGCAGTACTTC	CASSYSSELGSYEQYF
TRBV7-9	TRBJ2-5	NA	once	TGTGCCAGCAGGGGACACCAAGAGACCCAGTACTTC	CASRGHQETQYF
TRBV15	TRBJ1-2	TRBD1	NA	TGTGCCACCAGCGCGGGACAGGGGCTCTATGGCTACACCTTC	CATSAGQGLYGYTF
TRBV27	TRBJ2-1	NA	NA	TGTGCCAGCAGAACCTACAATGAGCAGTTCTTC	CASRTYNEQFF
TRBV3-1	TRBJ2-7	NA	NA	TGTGCCAGCAGCCCTGGTCTGGGCTCCTACGAGCAGTACTTC	CASSPGLGSYEQYF
TRBV20-1	TRBJ2-5	NA	NA	TGCAGTGCTAGCGATCGGGACCCCCGCCCGCAGGAGACCCAGTACTTC	CSASDRDPRPQETQYF
TRBV9	TRBJ2-1	NA	NA	TGTGCCAGCAGCGGGACAAGCTCCTACAATGAGCAGTTCTTC	CASSGTSSYNEQFF
TRBV9	TRBJ2-5	TRBD1	NA	TGTGCCAGCAGCGCAACAGGGGGCGAGGAGACCCAGTACTTC	CASSATGGEETQYF
TRBV29-1	TRBJ2-3	TRBD1	NA	TGCAGCGTCGACCCTGCTGACAGGGTTGTCACAGATACGCAGTATTTT	CSVDPADRVVTDTQYF
TRBV6-5	TRBJ1-1	NA	NA	TGTGCCAGCAGTTACCCCGGGCCGAACACTGAAGCTTTCTTT	CASSYPGPNTEAFF
TRBV3-1	TRBJ2-7	TRBD2	NA	TGTGCCAGCAGCCCCGGGGCTAGCGGGGGCTACGAGCAGTACTTC	CASSPGASGGYEQYF
TRBV20-1	TRBJ2-7	TRBD1	NA	TGCAGTGCTAGGAGTTGGGACAGGGACGCGAGCGAGCAGTACTTC	CSARSWDRDASEQYF
TRBV6-5	TRBJ2-7	TRBD1	NA	TGTGCCAGCAGCTATACAGGGGGCTACGAGCAGTACTTC	CASSYTGGYEQYF
TRBV9	TRBJ1-2	NA	once	TGTGCCAGCAACCGCCCCGCCTCACAGGGTGGCTACACCTTC	CASNRPASQGGYTF
TRBV20-1	TRBJ2-7	NA	NA	TGCAGTGCTAGCGGGGCGAGGAAGGTTCCCTACGAGCAGTACTTC	CSASGARKVPYEQYF
TRBV3-1	TRBJ1-1	NA	NA	TGTGCCAGCAGCGCGGGCCGGCTTGAAGCTTTCTTT	CASSAGRLEAFF
TRBV12-3/TRBV12-4	TRBJ1-5	NA	NA	TGTGCCAGCAGTTCAGGGTTCGGCCAGCCCCAGCATTTT	CASSSGFGQPQHF
TRBV7-9	TRBJ1-2	NA	few	TGTGCCAGCAGGGCCGCGCCTAATGGCTACACCTTC	CASRAAPNGYTF
TRBV27	TRBJ1-6	NA	NA	TGTGCCAGCAGTTTGATTCAGCACGGTGGTTCACCCCTCCACTTT	CASSLIQHGGSPLHF
TRBV12-5	TRBJ1-2	TRBD1	NA	TGTGCTAGTGGTGGGACAGGGAACCACTATGGCTACACCTTC	CASGGTGNHYGYTF
TRBV20-1	TRBJ2-1	NA	NA	TGCAGTGCTAGAGATCGACAGGCACCATACAACAATGAGCAGTTCTTC	CSARDRQAPYNNEQFF
TRBV29-1	TRBJ2-1	TRBD2	once	TGCAGCGTCCCCTTAGCGGGGGAGCCTTACAATGAGCAGTTCTTC	CSVPLAGEPYNEQFF
TRBV12-3/TRBV12-4	TRBJ2-3	TRBD1	NA	TGTGCCAGCGTCCCAGGGGGCGTTGCAGATACGCAGTATTTT	CASVPGGVADTQYF
TRBV13	TRBJ1-6	TRBD1	NA	TGTGCCAGCAGCTCCAGGGGGCGGGGTTCACCCCTCCACTTT	CASSSRGRGSPLHF